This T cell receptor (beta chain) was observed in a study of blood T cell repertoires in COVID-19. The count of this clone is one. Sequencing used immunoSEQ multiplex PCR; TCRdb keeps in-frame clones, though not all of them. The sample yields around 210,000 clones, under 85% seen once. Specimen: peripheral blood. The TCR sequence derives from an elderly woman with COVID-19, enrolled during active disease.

The DNA for the CDR3 is TGTGCCAGTAGTACAACGGATTTAGGGAGGCCCCAGCATTTT. Protein: CASSTTDLGRPQHF. The gene calls are TRBV19 and TRBJ1-5; no reliable D call. The V and J ends lost 4 bases and 9 bases respectively, with 16 bases between them. From germline, CDR1 is LNHDA and CDR2 SQIVND (reference sequence). This CDR3 spans 14 amino acids.